A selection of T cell receptor beta chains follows, all from one sample in a study of cytomegalovirus exposure and HLA in healthy donors. The assay was immunoSEQ multiplex PCR, and TCRdb's table has in-frame clones only and misses some. Its clone listing holds roughly 73,000 clones. The sequencing input was PBMCs. All receptors come from a female donor in good health and CMV-seropositive. Each CDR3 is given without its conserved first and last residue.

j_call | v_call | cdr3_aa
TRBJ2-1 | TRBV5-4 | ASSSPPSAGGPSYNEQF
TRBJ1-3 | TRBV10-1 | ASSESRGRGNTIY
TRBJ1-5 | TRBV5-6 | AIPTLQELQGGNQPQH
TRBJ2-1 | TRBV7-6 | ASSPLGVLSYNEQF
TRBJ2-5 | TRBV19 | ASSIGGQGMSETQY
TRBJ2-7 | TRBV30 | AWNPGLAYEQY
TRBJ2-1 | TRBV28 | ASSSSGTYNEQF
TRBJ2-7 | TRBV18 | ASSRDTQGEQY
TRBJ1-2 | TRBV28 | ASLSGGYT
TRBJ1-6 | TRBV4-2 | ATWEGSYNSPLH
TRBJ2-6 | TRBV18 | ASSPAGGAVGANVLT
TRBJ1-4 | TRBV7-2 | ASSQGLNEKLF
TRBJ2-5 | TRBV6-6 | ASSSVQVAETQY
TRBJ2-3 | TRBV5-1 | ASSLVTGRIDTQY
TRBJ2-3 | TRBV5-1 | ASSLTAETSGRRGNTQY
TRBJ2-1 | TRBV5-4 | ASSPGTSGSFYNEQF
TRBJ1-2 | TRBV4-3 | ASSQGVKGEFGYT
TRBJ1-1 | TRBV30 | AWSPDSGVNTEAF
TRBJ1-3 | TRBV7-2 | ASGQSGNTIY
TRBJ1-2 | TRBV4-1 | ASSQGGVYGYT
TRBJ1-5 | TRBV2 | ASSEWGTGNQPQH
TRBJ1-2 | TRBV11-2 | ASSSNSGNYGYT
TRBJ1-2 | TRBV25-1 | ASSESNYGYT
TRBJ2-2 | TRBV4-3 | ASSQFYGLLNTGELF
TRBJ2-7 | TRBV29-1 | SVSTGQGAYEQY
TRBJ1-2 | TRBV7-8 | ASSTQPGVSHGYT
TRBJ1-4 | TRBV7-8 | ASSSTQGRANEKLF
TRBJ1-2 | TRBV19 | ASSQQVPIGYT
TRBJ1-2 | TRBV4-3 | ASSQDPGGGYGYT
TRBJ1-2 | TRBV21-1 | ASSKYSTHGYT
TRBJ2-7 | TRBV15 | ATSRDVGGYEQY
TRBJ1-1 | TRBV7-2 | ASSLVAVGTEAF
TRBJ2-7 | TRBV4-1 | ASSQELGGRDEQY
TRBJ2-7 | TRBV5-1 | ASSFRQGAREQY
TRBJ2-7 | TRBV13 | ASSPTGEGIGEQY
TRBJ1-5 | TRBV19 | ASALRQGGNQPQH
TRBJ2-5 | TRBV19 | ASSITRGFQETQY
TRBJ1-4 | TRBV7-2 | ASSFSDRGATNEKLF
TRBJ1-1 | TRBV10-1 | ASSDPGNTEAF
TRBJ2-1 | TRBV10-1 | AAYRASGGISLGADEQF
TRBJ1-2 | TRBV6-1 | ASSVAVGYT
TRBJ2-2 | TRBV9 | ASSVENPTIAEGTGELF
TRBJ2-5 | TRBV9 | ASSVRGRLQETQY
TRBJ1-4 | TRBV4-3 | ASSQGQTNEKLF
TRBJ2-3 | TRBV30 | AWSTLSSPIFTDTQY
TRBJ1-2 | TRBV21-1 | ASSKIPDSLYGYT
TRBJ2-2 | TRBV18 | ASSPRRGDTGELF
TRBJ1-5 | TRBV28 | ASRGVGGNSNQPQH
TRBJ2-3 | TRBV7-8 | ASRPTGIPPDTQY